This entry lists 20 T cell receptor beta chains sequenced from one sample in a study of CD8+CD57+ T cells in acquired aplastic anemia. An expansion of CD8+CD57+ cells by flow cytometry had been shown in patients chosen for sequencing. Researchers used genomic DNA as the template to profile TCR beta VDJ and CDR3. TCRdb re-analysed the reads in MiXCR, keeping a single row per CDR3 protein. The data contain approximately 260,000 distinct CDR3 sequences, 65% to 90% of them seen just once; the ten biggest clones take up roughly 42%. The material sequenced was sorted CD4+, CD8+, or CD8+CD57+ T cells (not recorded which) from PBMCs. The origin of the receptors is a human donor with aplastic anemia.

This sequence joins TRBV24-1 and TRBJ2-1; D possibly corresponds to TRBD2 (5 bases). CDR3 size: 13 residues. Germline loops: CDR1 KGHDR, CDR2 SFDVKD. Trimming stripped 9 bases from V and 8 bases from J, with 16 bases between. CDR3 bases: TGTGCCACCCGCCTAGGGAGATCCGATGAGCAGTTCTTC. As protein: CATRLGRSDEQFF.

In regard to this clonotype: The junction does not match germline at one end; this may be a read error. This chain uses TRBV7-8 with TRBJ2-5; TRBD2 is a possible D gene (5 bases). CDR1 SGHVS and CDR2 FQNEAQ come from the germline V gene. The CDR3 extends over 13 amino acids. In DNA form, the CDR3 reads TGTGCCAGCAGCTTCCGAGGGCAAGAGACCCAGCAGTTC. Translation gives CASSFRGQETQQF.

This chain uses TRBV15 with TRBJ2-7, with D perhaps being TRBD1 or TRBD2 (5 bases each). Trimming stripped 7 bases from V and 2 bases from J, with 15 bases between. Per the germline V gene, CDR1 is LNHNV and CDR2 is YYDKDF (reference sequence). This CDR3 has 14 residues. CDR3 in DNA: TGTGCCACCAACTTCCGGGGCCTAGCCTACGAGCAGTACTTC. Protein sequence: CATNFRGLAYEQYF.

This clonotype was counted once. The junction departs from germline at one end; a sequencing error may be responsible. The V and J genes are TRBV5-4 and TRBJ2-3; unclear D gene. Germline CDR1 and CDR2: SGHNT and YYREEE (reference sequence). The length of the CDR3 is 10 residues. The CDR3 reads CASSFATEYF. DNA of the CDR3: TGTGCCAGCAGCTTTGCTACGGAGTATTTT. Full variable domain (rest looked up from reference TRBV5-4 and TRBJ2-3): ETGVTQSPTHLIKTRGQQVTLRCSSQSGHNTVSWYQQALGQGPQFIFQYYREEENGRGNFPPRFSGLQFPNYSSELNVNALELDDSALYLCASSFATEYFGPGTRLTVL.

This clonotype was observed at least ten times. As DNA, the CDR3 is TGTGCCTGGAGTAACGAATGGAACACTGAAGCTTTCTTT. Translated, it gives CAWSNEWNTEAFF. The chain has TRBV30 and TRBJ1-1; D gene uncertain. The CDR3 spans 13 residues. Looked up from germline, CDR1 is GTSNPN and CDR2 is SVGIG (reference sequence). Trimming removed 2 bases from V and 1 base from J, with 8 bases in between.

J is TRBJ2-7 and V is TRBV2; D remains unclear. Germline V gives CDR1 SNHLY, CDR2 FYNNEI. CDR3 size: 12 residues. The CDR3 protein is CASSEDESDQHV. CDR3 coding DNA: TGTGCCAGCAGCGAAGATGAAAGCGATCAGCACGTG.

The V call is TRBV29-1, the J call TRBJ1-1, with D hard to call. Germline assignment: CDR1 SQVTM and CDR2 ANQGSEA. There are 11 residues in the CDR3. V lost 4 bases and J lost 6, with 9 bases in between. The CDR3 reads CSVVGEPEAFF. In DNA, the CDR3 is TGCAGCGTTGTCGGGGAGCCTGAAGCTTTCTTT. Drawing the rest from reference TRBV29-1 and TRBJ1-1, the complete variable domain is SAVISQKPSRDICQRGTSLTIQCQVDSQVTMMFWYRQQPGQSLTLIATANQGSEATYESGFVIDKFPISRPNLTFSTLTVSNMSPEDSSIYLCSVVGEPEAFFGQGTRLTVV.

A single count supports this clonotype. The germline gene is not matched at one end of the junction; a read error may be the cause. This chain connects TRBV7-2 to TRBJ2-6, with TRBD2 identical over 7 bases. The germline V gene has CDR1 SGHTA and CDR2 FQGNSA. The CDR3 totals 17 residues. This CDR3 is CASTLGRGPDYANVLTF. The CDR3 DNA reads as TGTGCCAGCACCTTAGGGAGGGGCCCCGACTATGCCAACGTCCTGACTTTC.

For this clonotype: Relative to the germline gene, one junction end is altered; a read error may explain this. This chain links TRBV19 with TRBJ2-3; 7 positions agree with TRBD2. The CDR3 has 14 amino acids. CDR1 and CDR2 from the germline V gene are LNHDA and SQIVND (reference sequence). DNA for the CDR3: TGTGCCAGTAGTATAGCTAGCGGAGCCGACAAGGAGTATTTC. Residues: CASSIASGADKEYF.

Concerning this clonotype: The conserved phenylalanine or tryptophan is not found at the CDR3 terminus, so this likely reflects a read error. The DNA is left out, because the CDR3 cannot be placed on it with certainty; the CDR3 is given as TCRdb lists it. The chain joins TRBV2 to TRBJ2-1; TRBD1 is the table's D call and was not checked against the DNA. Ends included, the CDR3 has 15 residues. Germline CDR1 and CDR2: SNHLY and FYNNEI. The CDR3 here is CASGDGAGNTQYFGS.

Concerning this clonotype itself: This CDR3 fails to terminate in the conserved phenylalanine or tryptophan, so it likely reflects a read error. No DNA is shown, since the ends of the CDR3 on it are uncertain; the CDR3 is the one TCRdb lists. The CDR3 loop is CASGLGGDRRDQP. The genes are TRBV7-2 and TRBJ2-3; the table's TRBD1 call for D was not verified on the DNA. The CDR3 sequence runs 13 residues, both termini included. Germline CDR1 is SGHTA and CDR2 is FQGNSA.

The chain carries TRBV7-8 and TRBJ2-3, with D possibly TRBD2 on 6 matching bases. CDR1 SGHVS and CDR2 FQNEAQ come from the germline V gene. CDR3 length: 14 amino acids. V gave up 7 bases and J gave up 2 bases, with 13 bases separating them. Written as DNA, the CDR3 is TGTGCCAGCACCCGGGACTTAGTCACAGATACGCAGTATTTT. Protein: CASTRDLVTDTQYF. Looking up the rest from reference TRBV7-8 and TRBJ2-3 gives the full variable domain: GAGVSQSPRYKVAKRGQDVALRCDPISGHVSLFWYQQALGQGPEFLTYFQNEAQLDKSGLPSDRFFAERPEGSVSTLKIQRTQQEDSAVYLCASTRDLVTDTQYFGPGTRLTVL.

The V gene is TRBV15, the J gene TRBJ2-7, with no clear D. Per the germline V gene, CDR1 is LNHNV and CDR2 is YYDKDF (reference sequence). This CDR3 region has 15 residues. Trimming pared 10 bases from V and 3 bases from J, leaving 22 bases between. CDR3 in amino acids: CASSKVLPLLYEQYF. The CDR3 DNA reads as TGTGCCAGCAGTAAGGTATTGCCCCTCCTCTACGAGCAGTACTTC.

As to this clonotype: One junction end disagrees with the germline gene, perhaps due to a read error. The V and J genes are TRBV25-1 and TRBJ1-1, with 7 bases fitting TRBD1. Germline V gives CDR1 MGHDK, CDR2 SYGVNS. This CDR3 is 16 amino acids long. The CDR3 DNA reads as TGTGCCAGCAGTGGACAGGGAGGGGGGTCGAACACTGAAGATTTCTTC. Translation gives CASSGQGGGSNTEDFF. Variable domain in full (rest from reference TRBV25-1 and TRBJ1-1): EADIYQTPRYLVIGTGKKITLECSQTMGHDKMYWYQQDPGMELHLIHYSYGVNSTEKGDLSSESTVSRIRTEHFPLTLESARPSHTSQYLCASSGQGGGSNTEDFFGQGTRLTVV.

This clonotype has at least ten counts. The V gene is TRBV6-2 or TRBV6-3, the J gene TRBJ1-2; no clear D gene. This CDR3 is 14 amino acids long. The V end lost 0 bases, the J end lost 6 bases, and 11 bases lay between the germline ends. From germline, CDR1 is MNHEY and CDR2 SVGEGT. CDR3 protein: CASSYSSQIDGYTF. The DNA of the CDR3 is TGTGCCAGCAGTTACTCGTCCCAGATCGATGGCTACACCTTC.

V gene TRBV15 combines with J gene TRBJ2-7; D is possibly TRBD1 (6 bases). Per the germline V gene, CDR1 is LNHNV and CDR2 is YYDKDF (reference sequence). The CDR3 has 14 residues. Trimming took off 6 bases at V and 9 bases at J, with 21 bases between the two ends. CDR3 residues: CATSYVRGNDAQYF. DNA of the CDR3: TGTGCCACCAGTTACGTCAGGGGTAACGACGCGCAGTACTTC.

A note on this clonotype: Since no conserved phenylalanine or tryptophan closes the CDR3, a read error is the likely cause. It is unclear where the CDR3 begins or ends on the DNA, so no DNA is shown, and the CDR3 is as TCRdb lists it. This chain links TRBV7-3 with TRBJ2-4; TRBD2, the table's D call, lacks a check against the DNA. The CDR3 contains 12 residues when both ends are counted. Germline-derived CDR1 and CDR2 are SGHTA and FQGTGA. CDR3 protein: CASSATGNIGYN.

The rearrangement joins TRBV9 to TRBJ2-3; the D gene could be TRBD1 or TRBD2 (5 bases each). CDR1 is SGDLS and CDR2 is YYNGEE in the germline V gene. This CDR3 comprises 16 residues. Trimming cost V 0 bases and J 10 bases, with 21 bases left between them. In nucleotides, the CDR3 is TGTGCCAGCAGCGTAGACATGGGGGAGTTCAACGATGCGCAGTATTTT. Residues: CASSVDMGEFNDAQYF.

V and J are TRBV2 and TRBJ2-3; possibly TRBD1 for D (6 bases). The CDR3 extends over 13 amino acids. Trimming left V 6 bases short and J 10 bases short, with 17 bases between. CDR1 SNHLY and CDR2 FYNNEI come from the germline V gene. In nucleotides, the CDR3 is TGTGCCAGCAGGGATGGGGGCATACATGCGCAGTATTTT. This translates into CASRDGGIHAQYF.

This rearrangement joins TRBV7-3 to TRBJ2-3; 11 nucleotides align to TRBD2. V was clipped by 1 base and J by 6 bases; unmatched bases: 6. Per germline, CDR1 SGHTA and CDR2 FQGTGA. This CDR3 spans 16 amino acids. The CDR3, as DNA: TGTGCCAGCAGCTTAAGTCTAGCGGGAGGTCCCGATACGCAGTATTTT. Protein sequence: CASSLSLAGGPDTQYF.